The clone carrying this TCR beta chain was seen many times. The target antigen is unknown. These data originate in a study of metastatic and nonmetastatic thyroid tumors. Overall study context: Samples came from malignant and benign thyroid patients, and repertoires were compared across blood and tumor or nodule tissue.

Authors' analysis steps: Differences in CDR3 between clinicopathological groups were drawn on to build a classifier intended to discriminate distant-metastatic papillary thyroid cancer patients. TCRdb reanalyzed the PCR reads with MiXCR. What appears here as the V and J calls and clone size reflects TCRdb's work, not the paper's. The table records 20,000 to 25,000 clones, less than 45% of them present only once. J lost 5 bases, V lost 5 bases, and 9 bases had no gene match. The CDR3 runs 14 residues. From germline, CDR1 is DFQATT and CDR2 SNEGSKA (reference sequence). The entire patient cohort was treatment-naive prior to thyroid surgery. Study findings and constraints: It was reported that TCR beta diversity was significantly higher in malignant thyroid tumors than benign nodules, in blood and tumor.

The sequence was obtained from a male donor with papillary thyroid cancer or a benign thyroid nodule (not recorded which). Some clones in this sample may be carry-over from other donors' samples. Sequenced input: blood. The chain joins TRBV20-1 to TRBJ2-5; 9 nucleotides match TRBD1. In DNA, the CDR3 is TGCAGTGCTCCAACAGGGGGCGACGGGGAGACCCAGTACTTC. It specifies CSAPTGGDGETQYF.